The rows below give T cell receptor beta chains drawn from one sample of a study of T cells in Graves' hyperthyroidism and ophthalmopathy. TCRdb reprocessed the multiplex PCR reads with MiXCR, giving one entry per CDR3 protein. Here the sample spans 200,000 to 250,000 distinct CDR3 sequences, about a sixth being singletons. The sample consisted of blood. Source of these receptors: a woman aged 45-60 years with Graves' hyperthyroidism. CDR3s include the opening cysteine and the closing phenylalanine or tryptophan. The order of the fields is V gene, clone size, J gene, CDR3 protein. For some rows the clone size is stated as once, few or many, or as a class when expanded; others skip it.

TRBV7-3	many	TRBJ2-7	CASSLTFGPPVEQYF
TRBV20-1	many	TRBJ2-1	CTMPSGASGRNESRYNEQFF
TRBV27	many	TRBJ1-1	CASGRGMNTEAFF
TRBV7-2	many	TRBJ1-5	CASSFRVGGNQPQHF
TRBV2	-	TRBJ1-5	CASNPGGGSDQPQHF
TRBV28	many	TRBJ2-7	CASREGQGASREQYF
TRBV5-1	many	TRBJ2-7	CASSGLRDYEQYF
TRBV7-3	many	TRBJ2-3	CASSPVGGTDTQYF
TRBV19	-	TRBJ2-3	CASIRSSGTTDTRYF
TRBV7-3	few	TRBJ2-5	CASSPAVARETQYF
TRBV18	-	TRBJ1-3	CASSPYGDGNTIYF
TRBV5-1	-	TRBJ2-7	CASSGTEGSYEQYF
TRBV3-1	few	TRBJ2-7	CASSQGGQGAPREQYF
TRBV12-3/TRBV12-4	few	TRBJ2-4	CASSPDYYGNIQYF
TRBV7-3	-	TRBJ2-2	CASRLENTGELFF
TRBV2	-	TRBJ2-3	CASSEQGGDTQYF
TRBV3-2	-	TRBJ1-1	CASSQALGTLKTEAFF
TRBV19	-	TRBJ2-1	CASSILSGNNEQFF
TRBV20-1	-	TRBJ2-7	CSAKGLLPYEQYF
TRBV2	-	TRBJ2-3	CARNGRLSDTQYF
TRBV7-3	-	TRBJ1-2	CASSLSCSDGYTF
TRBV18	-	TRBJ1-6	CASSPRQGRNSPLHF
TRBV10-3	-	TRBJ1-1	CAITRTGRGMNTEAFF
TRBV7-9	-	TRBJ1-1	CASRGTGGTEAFF
TRBV3-1	-	TRBJ2-1	CASSQDSVTSGRRDEQFF
TRBV6-1	few	TRBJ1-1	CASSEMIGKHTEAFF
TRBV9	-	TRBJ1-2	CASSVSGFYGYTF
TRBV6-1	many	TRBJ1-1	CASSESGTPMNTEAFF
TRBV20-1	-	TRBJ2-7	CSARITSGKGYEQYF
TRBV30	many	TRBJ1-2	CAWIGGYGYTF
TRBV28	-	TRBJ1-2	CASRRQGVDYGYTF
TRBV30	many	TRBJ2-7	CAWSALGTYEQYF
TRBV6-1	few	TRBJ2-5	CASSDLGGRETQYF
TRBV18	many	TRBJ2-1	CASSSRASGRGYNEQFF
TRBV19	-	TRBJ2-2	CASSKVGETGELFF
TRBV11-2	few	TRBJ2-1	CASSFSTSGAFF
TRBV19	-	TRBJ2-1	CASSITMSSYNEQFF
TRBV11-2	many	TRBJ1-1	CASSSPLGRTGTEAFF
TRBV5-1	many	TRBJ2-1	CASSLFTGTGGNEQFF
TRBV7-6	many	TRBJ2-3	CASSLGPNTDTQYF
TRBV29-1	few	TRBJ2-1	CSVLAYSYNEQFF
TRBV6-1	many	TRBJ1-1	CASSEQGVSTEAFF
TRBV6-1	many	TRBJ1-1	CASSQDRGAMNTEAFF
TRBV29-1	many	TRBJ2-5	CSVLTRYQETQYF
TRBV19	-	TRBJ2-5	CASSISRASETQYF
TRBV28	many	TRBJ2-5	CASRGALSPGGETQYF
TRBV11-1	-	TRBJ2-2	CASSLSGLAGSGELFF
TRBV18	many	TRBJ2-1	CASSPRLNEQFF
TRBV9	-	TRBJ1-4	CASSVNRDRVENEKLFF
TRBV7-8	few	TRBJ2-5	CASSHRPRGNWETQYF
TRBV5-4	-	TRBJ1-1	CASSPPRGGGTEAFF
TRBV28	-	TRBJ2-7	CASSLWRAYAYEQYF
TRBV14	few	TRBJ2-1	CASSSLSANEQFF
TRBV7-8	many	TRBJ2-5	CASSLATQETQYF
TRBV18	few	TRBJ1-1	CASSPLSPGGDTEAFF
TRBV29-1	-	TRBJ2-5	CSVANRLAGVQETQYF
TRBV7-9	-	TRBJ2-5	CASSRPAGWRETQYF